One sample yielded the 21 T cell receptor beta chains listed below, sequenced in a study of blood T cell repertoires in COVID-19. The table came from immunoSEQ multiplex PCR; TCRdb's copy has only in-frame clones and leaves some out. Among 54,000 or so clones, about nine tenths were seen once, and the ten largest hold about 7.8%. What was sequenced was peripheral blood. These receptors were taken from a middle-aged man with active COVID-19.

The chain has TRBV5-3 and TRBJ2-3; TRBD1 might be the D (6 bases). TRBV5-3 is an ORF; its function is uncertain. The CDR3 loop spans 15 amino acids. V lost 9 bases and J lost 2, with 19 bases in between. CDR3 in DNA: TGTGCCACCCCTGGCGGACAGCACCTCACAGATACGCAGTATTTT. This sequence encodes CATPGGQHLTDTQYF.

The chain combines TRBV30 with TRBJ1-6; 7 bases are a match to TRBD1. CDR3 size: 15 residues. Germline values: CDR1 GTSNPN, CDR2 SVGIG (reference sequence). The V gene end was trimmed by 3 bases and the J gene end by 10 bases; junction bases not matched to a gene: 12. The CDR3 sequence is CAWRLPGPGGSPLHF. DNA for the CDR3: TGTGCCTGGAGGCTTCCGGGGCCAGGGGGATCACCCCTCCACTTT.

The CDR3 here is CASSQEELDRGSVNEKLFF. The CDR3 DNA sequence: TGCGCCAGCAGCCAAGAGGAGCTTGACAGGGGGAGTGTAAATGAAAAACTGTTTTTT. The genes are TRBV4-1 and TRBJ1-4; 9 nucleotides agree with TRBD1. Germline V gene sequence: CDR1 MGHRA, CDR2 YSYEKL. J was trimmed by 5 bases and V by 0 bases; bases with no gene match: 13. CDR3 length: 19 amino acids.

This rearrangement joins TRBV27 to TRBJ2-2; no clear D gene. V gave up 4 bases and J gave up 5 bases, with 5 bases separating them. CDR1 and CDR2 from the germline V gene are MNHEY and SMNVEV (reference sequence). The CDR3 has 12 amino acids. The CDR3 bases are TGTGCCAGCAGTTCCCCGACCGGGGAGCTGTTTTTT. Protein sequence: CASSSPTGELFF.

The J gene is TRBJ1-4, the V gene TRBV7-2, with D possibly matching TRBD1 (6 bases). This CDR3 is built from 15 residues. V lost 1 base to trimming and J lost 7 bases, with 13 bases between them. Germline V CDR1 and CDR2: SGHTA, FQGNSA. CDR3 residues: CASSLVGAVGEKLFF. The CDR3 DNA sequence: TGTGCCAGCAGCTTAGTGGGGGCTGTAGGTGAAAAACTGTTTTTT. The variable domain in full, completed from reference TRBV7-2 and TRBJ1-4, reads GAGVSQSPSNKVTEKGKDVELRCDPISGHTALYWYRQSLGQGLEFLIYFQGNSAPDKSGLPSDRFSAERTGGSVSTLTIQRTQQEDSAVYLCASSLVGAVGEKLFFGSGTQLSVL.

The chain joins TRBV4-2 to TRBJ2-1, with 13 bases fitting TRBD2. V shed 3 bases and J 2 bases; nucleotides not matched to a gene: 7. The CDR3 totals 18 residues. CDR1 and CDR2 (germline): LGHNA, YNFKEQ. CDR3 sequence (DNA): TGTGCCAGCAGCCACTCCTCTACTAGCGGGAGGGCCTACAATGAGCAGTTCTTC. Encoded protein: CASSHSSTSGRAYNEQFF.

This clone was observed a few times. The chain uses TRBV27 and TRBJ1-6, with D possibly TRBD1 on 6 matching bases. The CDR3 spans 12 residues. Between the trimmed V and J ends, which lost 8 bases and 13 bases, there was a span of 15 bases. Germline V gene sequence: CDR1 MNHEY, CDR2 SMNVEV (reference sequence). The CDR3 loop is CASSPAGAPLHF. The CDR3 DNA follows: TGTGCCAGCTCCCCGGCAGGGGCGCCCCTCCACTTT.

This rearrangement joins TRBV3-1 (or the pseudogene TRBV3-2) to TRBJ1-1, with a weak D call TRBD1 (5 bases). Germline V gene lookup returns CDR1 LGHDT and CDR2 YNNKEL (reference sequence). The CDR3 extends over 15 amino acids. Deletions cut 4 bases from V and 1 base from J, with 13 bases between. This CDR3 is CASSPSWTPNTEAFF. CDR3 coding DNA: TGTGCCAGCAGCCCATCTTGGACACCGAACACTGAAGCTTTCTTT.

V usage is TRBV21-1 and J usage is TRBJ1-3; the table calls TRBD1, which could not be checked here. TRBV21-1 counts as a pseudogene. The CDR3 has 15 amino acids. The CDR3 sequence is CASSNPTGPGNTIYF. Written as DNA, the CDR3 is TGTGCCAGCAGCAACCCGACAGGGCCTGGAAACACCATATATTTT.

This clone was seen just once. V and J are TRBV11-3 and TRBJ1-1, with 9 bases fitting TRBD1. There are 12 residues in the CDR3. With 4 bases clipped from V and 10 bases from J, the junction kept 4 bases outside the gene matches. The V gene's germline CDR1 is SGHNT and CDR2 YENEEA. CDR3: CASSSPGQGAFF. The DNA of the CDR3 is TGTGCCAGCAGCTCCCCGGGACAGGGAGCTTTCTTT.

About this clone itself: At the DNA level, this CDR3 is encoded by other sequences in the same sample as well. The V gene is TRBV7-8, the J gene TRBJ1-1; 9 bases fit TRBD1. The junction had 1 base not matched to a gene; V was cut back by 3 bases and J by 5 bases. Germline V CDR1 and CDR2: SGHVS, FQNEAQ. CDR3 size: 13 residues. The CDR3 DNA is TGTGCCAGCAGCTTGACAGGGGGGACTGAAGCTTTCTTT. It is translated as CASSLTGGTEAFF.

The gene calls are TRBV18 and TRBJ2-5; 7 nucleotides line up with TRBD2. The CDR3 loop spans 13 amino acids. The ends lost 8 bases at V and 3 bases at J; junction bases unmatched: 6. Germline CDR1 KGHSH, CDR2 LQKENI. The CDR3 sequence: CASLPGLKETQYF. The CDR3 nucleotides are TGTGCCAGCCTTCCGGGACTAAAAGAGACCCAGTACTTC. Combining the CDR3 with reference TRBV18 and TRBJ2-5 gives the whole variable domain NAGVMQNPRHLVRRRGQEARLRCSPMKGHSHVYWYRQLPEEGLKFMVYLQKENIIDESGMPKERFSAEFPKEGPSILRIQQVVRGDSAAYFCASLPGLKETQYFGPGTRLLVL.

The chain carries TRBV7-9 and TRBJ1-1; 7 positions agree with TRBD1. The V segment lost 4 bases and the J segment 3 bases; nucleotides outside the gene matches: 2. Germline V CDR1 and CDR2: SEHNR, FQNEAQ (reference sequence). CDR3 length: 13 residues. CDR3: CASSYGQDTEAFF. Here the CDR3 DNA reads TGTGCCAGCAGCTACGGACAGGACACTGAAGCTTTCTTT.

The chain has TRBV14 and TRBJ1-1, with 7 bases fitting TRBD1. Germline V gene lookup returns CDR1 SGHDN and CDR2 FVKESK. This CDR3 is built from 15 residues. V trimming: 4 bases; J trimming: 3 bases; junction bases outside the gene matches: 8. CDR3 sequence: CASSPIGRGDTEAFF. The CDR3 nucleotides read TGTGCCAGCAGCCCAATAGGCAGGGGGGACACTGAAGCTTTCTTT.

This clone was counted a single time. The CDR3 spells CASSPRTGHGYTF. In nucleotides, the CDR3 is TGTGCCAGCAGTCCACGGACAGGTCATGGCTACACCTTC. The gene calls are TRBV6-1 and TRBJ1-2, with 7 bases that match TRBD1. Trimming at V came to 5 bases and at J to 6 bases, leaving 6 bases not matched to a gene. This CDR3 is built from 13 residues. Germline loops: CDR1 MNHNS, CDR2 SASEGT.

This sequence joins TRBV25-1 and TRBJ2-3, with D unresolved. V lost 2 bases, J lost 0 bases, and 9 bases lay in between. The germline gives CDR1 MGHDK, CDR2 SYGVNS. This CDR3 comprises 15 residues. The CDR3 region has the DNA TGTGCCAGCAGTGAAGGTACATTTAGCACAGATACGCAGTATTTT. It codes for CASSEGTFSTDTQYF. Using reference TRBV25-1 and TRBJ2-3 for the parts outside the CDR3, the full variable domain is EADIYQTPRYLVIGTGKKITLECSQTMGHDKMYWYQQDPGMELHLIHYSYGVNSTEKGDLSSESTVSRIRTEHFPLTLESARPSHTSQYLCASSEGTFSTDTQYFGPGTRLTVL.

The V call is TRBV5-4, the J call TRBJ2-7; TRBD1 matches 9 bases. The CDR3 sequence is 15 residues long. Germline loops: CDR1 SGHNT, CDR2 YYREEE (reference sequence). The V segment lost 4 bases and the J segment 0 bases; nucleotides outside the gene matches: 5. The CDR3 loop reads CASSGGTGSSYEQYF. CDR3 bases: TGTGCCAGCAGCGGGGGGACAGGGAGCTCCTACGAGCAGTACTTC.

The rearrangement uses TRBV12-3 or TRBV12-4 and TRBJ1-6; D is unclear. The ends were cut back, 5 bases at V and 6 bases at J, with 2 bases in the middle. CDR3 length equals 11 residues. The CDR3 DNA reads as TGTGCCAGCAGTCTTAATTCACCCCTCCACTTT. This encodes CASSLNSPLHF.

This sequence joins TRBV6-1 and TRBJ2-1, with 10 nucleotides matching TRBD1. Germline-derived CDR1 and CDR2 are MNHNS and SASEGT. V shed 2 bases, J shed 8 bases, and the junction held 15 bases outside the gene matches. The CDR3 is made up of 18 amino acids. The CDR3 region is CASSEFFLPGQGRDEQFF. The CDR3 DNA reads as TGTGCCAGCAGTGAATTCTTCTTACCGGGACAGGGGAGGGATGAGCAGTTCTTC.

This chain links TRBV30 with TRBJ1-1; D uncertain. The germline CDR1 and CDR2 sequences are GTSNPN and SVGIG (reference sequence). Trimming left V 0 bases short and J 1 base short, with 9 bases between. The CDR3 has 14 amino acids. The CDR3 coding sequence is TGTGCCTGGAGTGTAGGAGGGTCGAACACTGAAGCTTTCTTT. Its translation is CAWSVGGSNTEAFF.

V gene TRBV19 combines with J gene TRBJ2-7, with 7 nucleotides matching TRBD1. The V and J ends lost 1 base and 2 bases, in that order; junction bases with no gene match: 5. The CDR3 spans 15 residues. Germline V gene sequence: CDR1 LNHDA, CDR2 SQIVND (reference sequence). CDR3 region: CASSIGEGTAYEQYF. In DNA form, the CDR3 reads TGTGCCAGTAGTATAGGTGAGGGGACAGCCTACGAGCAGTACTTC.